The sample holds one count of the clone carrying this TCR beta chain. One end of the junction does not line up with germline, which may come from a read error. Here immunoSEQ multiplex PCR was the method, and the copy in TCRdb shows in-frame clones only, minus some. The sample lists more than 200,000 clones; 75% to 90% were seen once. The Seattle site enrolled patients during active infection and followed them longitudinally. This sample is drawn from a study of blood T cell repertoires in COVID-19. CDR1 SNHLY and CDR2 FYNNEI come from the germline V gene. The CDR3 loop spans 12 amino acids. The source is a man in his thirties or forties with COVID-19, enrolled during active disease. Sequencing was carried out using peripheral blood. The chain joins TRBV2 to TRBJ2-5; 8 nucleotides align to TRBD1. The CDR3 spells CASRYYPGTGHF. CDR3 sequence (DNA): TGTGCCAGCAGATACTATCCCGGGACAGGCCACTTC.